This T cell receptor beta chain stems from a study of cytomegalovirus exposure and HLA in healthy donors. Concerning this clone: Its antigen remains unidentified.

Germline CDR1 reads SQVTM; CDR2 reads ANQGSEA. The CDR3 loop spans 12 amino acids. J lost 5 bases, V lost 4 bases, and 4 bases had no gene match. Study-wide results and limits: The study labeled approximately 150 TCR beta chains cytomegalovirus-associated.

13 Jbeta primers and 60 Vbeta primers were used for the PCR. Generated by immunoSEQ multiplex PCR, the TCRdb table keeps only in-frame clones and is missing some. This table has some 96,000 clones, roughly three fifths appearing once. Sequencing was carried out using PBMCs. The chain uses TRBV29-1 and TRBJ2-5, with TRBD1 identical over 7 bases. The receptor was isolated from a man in his fifties or sixties in good health and CMV-seronegative. CDR3 DNA: TGCAGCGTTGGGCAGGGACAGGAGACCCAGTACTTC. Protein: CSVGQGQETQYF.